The 18 T cell receptor beta chains given below trace back to one sample, sequenced in a study of T cell responses to AZD1222 COVID-19 vaccine. The data were produced by immunoSEQ multiplex PCR, yet TCRdb's version contains in-frame clones alone and is incomplete. The repertoire has more than 100,000 clones, about nine tenths of them found once; the top ten carry 13% to 15%. The specimen was peripheral blood, collected on day 0 of AZD1222 vaccination. The receptors come from an adult in good health.

V is TRBV7-2 and J is TRBJ2-1; 10 nucleotides line up with TRBD2. Trimming cost V 5 bases and J 5 bases; bases outside gene matches: 9. This CDR3 region has 16 residues. Germline V lookup: CDR1 SGHTA, CDR2 FQGNSA. For the CDR3, the DNA is TGTGCCAGCAGCATTTTGCCCGGGACTAGCGACAATGAGCAGTTCTTC. Protein: CASSILPGTSDNEQFF.

V usage is TRBV18 and J usage is TRBJ2-3; the D is unclear. In germline, CDR1 is KGHSH, CDR2 LQKENI. V was clipped by 6 bases and J by 4 bases, with 5 bases between them. There are 11 residues in the CDR3. This chain's CDR3 is CASSLSDTQYF. The CDR3 DNA reads as TGTGCCAGCTCCTTGTCAGATACGCAGTATTTT.

The chain uses TRBV19 and TRBJ2-7; 9 nucleotides align to TRBD1. This CDR3 comprises 14 residues. CDR1 and CDR2 (germline): LNHDA, SQIVND (reference sequence). Trimming removed 9 bases from V and 3 bases from J; junction bases left unmatched: 9. DNA of the CDR3: TGTGCCAGCCCTCCGGGACAGGGAAACTACGAGCAGTACTTC. Amino acids: CASPPGQGNYEQYF.

This chain joins TRBV7-2 and TRBJ1-2, with 7 bases fitting TRBD1. This CDR3 contains 16 residues. The germline V gene encodes CDR1 SGHTA and CDR2 FQGNSA. J was trimmed by 8 bases and V by 5 bases; bases with no gene match: 17. CDR3 in DNA: TGTGCCAGCAGCCCCCCGGGACAGACCACAACTCAAGGCTACACCTTC. Encoded protein: CASSPPGQTTTQGYTF. The full variable domain, completed using reference TRBV7-2 and TRBJ1-2, is GAGVSQSPSNKVTEKGKDVELRCDPISGHTALYWYRQSLGQGLEFLIYFQGNSAPDKSGLPSDRFSAERTGGSVSTLTIQRTQQEDSAVYLCASSPPGQTTTQGYTFGSGTRLTVV.

A word on this clone: One junction end disagrees with the germline gene, perhaps due to a read error. The chain employs TRBV7-7 and TRBJ2-1; D is possibly TRBD1 (5 bases). Looked up from germline, CDR1 is SSHAT and CDR2 is FNYEAQ (reference sequence). CDR3 length: 14 residues. CDR3 DNA sequence: TGTGCTAGCAGCCCAGACCTGGGGCTGCGTGAGCAGTTCTTC. This encodes CASSPDLGLREQFF.

The chain combines TRBV18 with TRBJ1-1; D remains ambiguous. The V gene's germline CDR1 is KGHSH and CDR2 LQKENI. The CDR3 spans 15 residues. Trimming shortened V by 1 base and J by 1 base, and 10 bases separated the two germline ends. The CDR3 region has the DNA TGTGCCAGCTCACCACAGGGTGTAGGGAACACTGAAGCTTTCTTT. Protein: CASSPQGVGNTEAFF.

V is TRBV10-1 and J is TRBJ1-1, with 9 bases fitting TRBD1. The germline gives CDR1 WNHNN, CDR2 SYGVQD (reference sequence). The CDR3 has 13 amino acids. V was pared by 7 bases and J by 5 bases, with 5 bases of the junction left unmatched. The CDR3 reads CASTAGTGTEAFF. The CDR3 DNA reads as TGCGCCAGCACGGCGGGGACAGGGACTGAAGCTTTCTTT.

The chain employs TRBV23-1 and TRBJ2-2; 7 bases line up with TRBD2. TRBV23-1 has ORF status, its function being uncertain. V lost 6 bases, J lost 5 bases, and 6 bases stayed unmatched. The CDR3 consists of 14 residues. The CDR3 region is CASRKRDYTGELFF. Here the CDR3 DNA reads TGCGCCAGCAGAAAGCGGGATTATACCGGGGAGCTGTTTTTT.

DNA of the CDR3: TGTGCCACCAGTGCGGGAGGCCTATACAATGAGCAGTTCTTC. It is translated as CATSAGGLYNEQFF. The J gene is TRBJ2-1, the V gene TRBV24-1, with 7 bases that match TRBD2. The V gene end was trimmed by 5 bases and the J gene end by 4 bases; junction bases not matched to a gene: 4. This CDR3 has 14 residues. Germline CDR1 is KGHDR and CDR2 is SFDVKD.

The chain links TRBV4-1 to TRBJ1-2; D call uncertain. Germline CDR1 and CDR2: MGHRA and YSYEKL. This CDR3 has 14 residues. Trimming pared 6 bases from V and 4 bases from J, leaving 15 bases between. In nucleotides, the CDR3 is TGCGCCAGCAGGCTCACTCAGTACAGCTATGGCTACACCTTC. Translating it yields CASRLTQYSYGYTF.

The chain joins TRBV4-3 to TRBJ2-7; 8 bases align to TRBD2. After removal of 0 bases from V and 3 bases from J, the junction contained 7 bases not matched to a gene. The CDR3 is 16 residues long. Germline-derived CDR1 and CDR2 are LGHNA and YSLEER. CDR3 sequence: CASSQELGGGFYEQYF. The DNA for the CDR3 is TGCGCCAGCAGCCAAGAGTTAGGCGGGGGGTTCTACGAGCAGTACTTC.

V and J are TRBV11-2 and TRBJ2-7; TRBD2 matches 10 bases. Germline V gene data show CDR1 as SGHAT and CDR2 as FQNNGV. Trimming removed 6 bases from V and 3 bases from J; junction bases left unmatched: 17. This CDR3 has 18 amino acids. The CDR3 here is CASSTESGAGGRLYEQYF. The DNA for the CDR3 is TGTGCCAGCAGTACCGAAAGTGGAGCGGGGGGGAGGCTCTACGAGCAGTACTTC.

The V gene is TRBV4-1, the J gene TRBJ1-5; D is possibly TRBD1 (5 bases). V was clipped by 2 bases and J by 1 base, with 9 bases between them. CDR3 length: 15 amino acids. The germline CDR1 and CDR2 sequences are MGHRA and YSYEKL. The CDR3 region is CASSQTDRSNQPQHF. CDR3 DNA sequence: TGCGCCAGCAGCCAAACCGACAGAAGCAATCAGCCCCAGCATTTT.

This rearrangement joins TRBV5-4 to TRBJ1-1; the D is unclear. From germline, CDR1 is SGHNT and CDR2 YYREEE (reference sequence). The CDR3 is made up of 15 amino acids. V lost 5 bases and J 0 bases, leaving 14 bases between the germline ends. This chain's CDR3 is CASRPPNVMNTEAFF. DNA for the CDR3: TGTGCCAGCAGACCACCTAACGTTATGAACACTGAAGCTTTCTTT.

This chain connects TRBV28 to TRBJ2-5; possible D gene TRBD2, 5 bases. Germline V gene data show CDR1 as MDHEN and CDR2 as SYDVKM. The germline V and J ends were trimmed by 3 bases and 5 bases, with 22 bases remaining between them. There are 17 residues in the CDR3. The CDR3 loop is CASSFVPEGSGRETQYF. The CDR3 nucleotides read TGTGCCAGCAGTTTTGTCCCAGAAGGGAGTGGCCGGGAGACCCAGTACTTC.

The V gene is TRBV19, the J gene TRBJ1-1; the D is unclear. Between the trimmed V and J ends, which lost 2 bases and 3 bases, there was a span of 7 bases. Germline CDR1 and CDR2: LNHDA and SQIVND (reference sequence). CDR3 size: 13 residues. As DNA, the CDR3 is TGTGCCAGTAGTATAAGCGAGGACACTGAAGCTTTCTTT. Translating it yields CASSISEDTEAFF.

The CDR3 sequence is CASRKDRVDEQFF. The CDR3 DNA follows: TGCGCCAGCAGAAAAGACAGGGTCGATGAGCAGTTCTTC. This rearrangement joins TRBV5-1 to TRBJ2-1; 7 bases align to TRBD1. CDR3 length: 13 amino acids. Germline-derived CDR1 and CDR2 are SGHRS and YFSETQ. The V and J ends lost 5 bases and 8 bases, in that order; junction bases with no gene match: 7.

The rearrangement links TRBV4-1 to TRBJ2-5; D gene ambiguous. V was shortened by 2 bases and J by 4 bases, with 8 bases between the two germline ends. The CDR3 is 13 residues long. CDR1 is MGHRA and CDR2 is YSYEKL in the germline V gene. This chain's CDR3 is CASSQWIGETQYF. The CDR3 nucleotides read TGCGCCAGCAGCCAATGGATAGGAGAGACCCAGTACTTC.